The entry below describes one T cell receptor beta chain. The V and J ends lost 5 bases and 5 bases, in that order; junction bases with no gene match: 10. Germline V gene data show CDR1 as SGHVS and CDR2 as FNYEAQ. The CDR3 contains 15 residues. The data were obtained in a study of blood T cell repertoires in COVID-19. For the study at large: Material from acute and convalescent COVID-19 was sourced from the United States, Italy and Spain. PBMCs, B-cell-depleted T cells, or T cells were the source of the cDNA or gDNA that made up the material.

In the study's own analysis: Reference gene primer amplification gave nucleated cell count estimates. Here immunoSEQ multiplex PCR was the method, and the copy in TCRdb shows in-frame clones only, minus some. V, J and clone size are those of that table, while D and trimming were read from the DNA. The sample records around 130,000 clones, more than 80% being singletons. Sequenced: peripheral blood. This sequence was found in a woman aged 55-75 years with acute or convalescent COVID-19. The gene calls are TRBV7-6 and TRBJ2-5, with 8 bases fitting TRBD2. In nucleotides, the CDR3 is TGTGCCAGCAGCGTGACCGGGGGGGCCGGGGAGACCCAGTACTTC. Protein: CASSVTGGAGETQYF.